These 22 T cell receptor beta chains share one sample of origin, sequenced in a study of human T cells and chemical hapten exposure. As for time point: patch test 1, 2 weeks after DPC sensitization. The treatment: therapeutic diphenylcyclopropenone sensitization with weekly scalp DPC. TCRdb reanalysed the RACE reads using MiXCR and keeps one entry per CDR3 protein. The table records 350,000 or so distinct CDR3 sequences, 6% to 8.5% of them present only once. The sequences come from whole blood, collected in connection with sensitization to the hapten diphenylcyclopropenone (DPC). These receptors were taken from a woman between 18 and 30 years old with alopecia areata. Some clones in this sample may be carry-over from other donors' samples.

The chain joins TRBV7-2 to TRBJ1-4; D remains ambiguous. Germline CDR1 and CDR2: SGHTA and FQGNSA. The length of the CDR3 is 15 residues. V was pared by 2 bases and J by 0 bases, with 7 bases between. CDR3 amino acids: CASSLSSATNEKLFF. The DNA of the CDR3 is TGTGCCAGCAGCTTAAGCAGTGCAACTAATGAAAAACTGTTTTTT.

In its sample, this clonotype was seen many times. The chain couples TRBV27 to TRBJ1-5; D might be TRBD1 (6 bases). The CDR3 is 16 residues long. Germline CDR1 MNHEY, CDR2 SMNVEV (reference sequence). Trimming cost V 5 bases and J 1 base, with 15 bases left between them. The CDR3 region has the DNA TGTGCCAGCAGTGCAAATACAGGGTTCAGCAATCAGCCCCAGCATTTT. Amino acid sequence: CASSANTGFSNQPQHF.

This sequence joins TRBV10-2 and TRBJ1-2; D not resolved. V lost 3 bases and J 3 bases, leaving 2 bases between the germline ends. CDR1 and CDR2 (germline): WSHSY, SAAADI. The CDR3 has 11 residues. The CDR3 here is CASSEDYGYTF. CDR3 in DNA: TGCGCCAGCAGTGAAGACTATGGCTACACCTTC.

This clonotype was seen more than once but under ten times. This sequence joins TRBV4-3 and TRBJ2-6, with TRBD1 identical over 7 bases. Germline CDR1 LGHNA, CDR2 YSLEER. V was pared by 0 bases and J by 0 bases, with 8 bases of the junction left unmatched. The CDR3 sequence is 19 residues long. CDR3 residues: CASSQETGRFYSGANVLTF. CDR3 nucleotides: TGCGCCAGCAGCCAAGAGACAGGGAGATTCTACTCTGGGGCCAACGTCCTGACTTTC.

This clonotype has more than one count but fewer than ten. The gene calls are TRBV4-3 and TRBJ2-5, with D tentatively TRBD1 (5 bases). The V end was cut by 1 base, the J end by 5 bases, with 20 bases between. The CDR3 totals 17 residues. The germline gives CDR1 LGHNA, CDR2 YSLEER. The CDR3 region is CASSQVALGQGPETQYF. The DNA of the CDR3 is TGCGCCAGCAGCCAAGTCGCCCTGGGGCAGGGCCCGGAGACCCAGTACTTC.

There are a few counts of this clonotype. The gene calls are TRBV7-2 and TRBJ1-1, with a possible D match to TRBD1 (5 bases). Germline V gene sequence: CDR1 SGHTA, CDR2 FQGNSA. V lost 9 bases and J 3 bases, leaving 23 bases between the germline ends. CDR3 length: 16 amino acids. CDR3 in amino acids: CASYIGGGAGYTEAFF. DNA of the CDR3: TGTGCCAGTTATATAGGTGGCGGGGCAGGGTACACTGAAGCTTTCTTT.

This chain links TRBV7-9 with TRBJ1-1; D not resolved. Germline loops: CDR1 SEHNR, CDR2 FQNEAQ (reference sequence). V lost 5 bases and J lost 1, with 14 bases in between. The CDR3 length is 15 residues. The CDR3 reads CASSATRTRNTEAFF. CDR3 DNA: TGTGCCAGCAGCGCCACCAGAACCCGGAACACTGAAGCTTTCTTT.

This clonotype was seen at least ten times. Mismatch with germline at one junction end may stem from a read error. The CDR3 region is CASSLGETQYF. The CDR3 nucleotides are TGTGCCAGCAGCTTAGGAGAGACCCAGTACTTC. The V call is TRBV12-3 or TRBV12-4, the J call TRBJ2-5; no firm D call. The CDR3 length is 11 residues.

This clonotype was seen at least ten times. The chain couples TRBV6-1 to TRBJ2-5; 8 positions match TRBD2. The CDR3 is 16 residues long. Trimming at V came to 0 bases and at J to 1 base, leaving 4 bases not matched to a gene. CDR1 MNHNS and CDR2 SASEGT come from the germline V gene. The CDR3 region is CASSEAQRGFQETQYF. The CDR3 nucleotides read TGTGCCAGCAGTGAAGCCCAGCGGGGGTTCCAAGAGACCCAGTACTTC.

The chain joins TRBV7-9 to TRBJ2-7; TRBD1 matches 8 bases. V lost 1 base, J lost 5 bases, and 13 bases stayed unmatched. Germline V lookup: CDR1 SEHNR, CDR2 FQNEAQ (reference sequence). This CDR3 is built from 17 residues. Here the CDR3 DNA reads TGTGCCAGCAGCTTAGAGATAAGGGCCCAGGGGGCTGACGAGCAGTACTTC. Its protein is CASSLEIRAQGADEQYF. The variable domain in full, completed from reference TRBV7-9 and TRBJ2-7, reads DTGVSQNPRHKITKRGQNVTFRCDPISEHNRLYWYRQTLGQGPEFLTYFQNEAQLEKSRLLSDRFSAERPKGSFSTLEIQRTEQGDSAMYLCASSLEIRAQGADEQYFGPGTRLTVT.

The chain is built from TRBV12-3 or TRBV12-4 and TRBJ1-1; D is perhaps TRBD1 (5 bases). The CDR3 runs 14 residues. Trimming pared 5 bases from V and 5 bases from J, leaving 15 bases between. The CDR3 region is CASSPRSGGTEAFF. Here the CDR3 DNA reads TGTGCCAGCAGTCCCCGCTCGGGGGGAACTGAAGCTTTCTTT.

The chain carries TRBV11-1 and TRBJ1-1; a weak D match, TRBD1 (5 bases). This CDR3 comprises 12 residues. V dropped 9 bases and J dropped 5 bases, with 13 bases sitting between them. Germline V gene sequence: CDR1 SGHAT, CDR2 FQDESV (reference sequence). The CDR3 protein is CASSWDGTEAFF. In nucleotides, the CDR3 is TGTGCCAGTTCGTGGGACGGGACTGAAGCTTTCTTT.

This clonotype was counted ten times or more. The gene calls are TRBV6-5 and TRBJ2-7; D unresolved. CDR1 and CDR2 (germline): MNHEY, SVGAGI. The CDR3 spans 11 residues. Trimming stripped 2 bases from V and 3 bases from J, with 2 bases between. CDR3 in amino acids: CASSYVYEQYF. Written as DNA, the CDR3 is TGTGCCAGCAGTTACGTCTACGAGCAGTACTTC.

The chain has TRBV2 and TRBJ2-4; 16 bases are a match to TRBD2. The CDR3 spans 19 residues. V was clipped by 5 bases and J by 1 base; unmatched bases: 8. Germline V gene sequence: CDR1 SNHLY, CDR2 FYNNEI. The CDR3 reads CASSPGLAGGLGAKNIQYF. For the CDR3, the DNA is TGTGCCAGCAGTCCGGGACTAGCGGGGGGGCTTGGTGCCAAAAACATTCAGTACTTC.

This clonotype was seen more than once but under ten times. J is TRBJ2-5 and V is TRBV5-1; TRBD1 matches 11 bases. Germline values: CDR1 SGHRS, CDR2 YFSETQ. This CDR3 contains 15 residues. V was pared by 5 bases and J by 1 base, with 4 bases of the junction left unmatched. The DNA of the CDR3 is TGCGCCAGCAGTGCCGGGACAGGGGGCCAAGAGACCCAGTACTTC. Translation gives CASSAGTGGQETQYF.

This clonotype showed up just a few times. This sequence joins TRBV28 and TRBJ1-5, with 9 bases fitting TRBD1. The V and J ends lost 5 bases and 0 bases, in that order; junction bases with no gene match: 5. Germline V gene data show CDR1 as MDHEN and CDR2 as SYDVKM. The CDR3 totals 16 residues. CDR3 sequence reads: CASSTGGWDSNQPQHF. Written as DNA, the CDR3 is TGTGCCAGCAGTACAGGGGGCTGGGATAGCAATCAGCCCCAGCATTTT.

The chain combines TRBV27 with TRBJ1-4, with TRBD1 identical over 7 bases. The V gene end was trimmed by 6 bases and the J gene end by 10 bases; junction bases not matched to a gene: 11. This CDR3 spans 14 amino acids. Germline-derived CDR1 and CDR2 are MNHEY and SMNVEV (reference sequence). Here the CDR3 DNA reads TGTGCCAGCAGGGCCCTCCGAGGGGGCGGAAAACTGTTTTTT. Translation: CASRALRGGGKLFF.

The CDR3 DNA follows: TGCAGCGTTGAAGGGACGGGCAGGGACGGCAATCAGCCCCAGCATTTT. This encodes CSVEGTGRDGNQPQHF. The gene calls are TRBV29-1 and TRBJ1-5, with a weak D call TRBD1 (5 bases). The CDR3 covers 16 residues. Deletions cut 1 base from V and 2 bases from J, with 15 bases between. The germline CDR1 and CDR2 sequences are SQVTM and ANQGSEA. The complete variable domain, with remaining parts taken from reference TRBV29-1 and TRBJ1-5, reads SAVISQKPSRDICQRGTSLTIQCQVDSQVTMMFWYRQQPGQSLTLIATANQGSEATYESGFVIDKFPISRPNLTFSTLTVSNMSPEDSSIYLCSVEGTGRDGNQPQHFGDGTRLSIL.

This clonotype was observed a few times. The rearrangement uses TRBV7-9 and TRBJ1-6; 7 bases fit TRBD1. This CDR3 is 14 amino acids long. Germline CDR1 reads SEHNR; CDR2 reads FQNEAQ (reference sequence). V lost 5 bases and J lost 9; bases outside the gene matches: 7. The CDR3 reads CASSPTGDGSPLHF. The CDR3 bases are TGTGCCAGCAGCCCTACAGGGGATGGTTCACCCCTCCACTTT.

The chain employs TRBV20-1 and TRBJ1-5; D gene ambiguous. V shed 0 bases and J shed 5 bases, with 8 bases lying between them. The CDR3 spans 13 residues. Germline CDR1 DFQATT, CDR2 SNEGSKA (reference sequence). The DNA for the CDR3 is TGCAGTGCTAGAGAGGAAAGGGATCAGCCCCAGCATTTT. Protein: CSAREERDQPQHF.

This clonotype occurred a few times. The J gene is TRBJ2-3, the V gene TRBV24-1; TRBD1 aligns across 7 bases. CDR1 and CDR2 (germline): KGHDR, SFDVKD. This CDR3 region has 16 residues. V shed 2 bases and J 5 bases; nucleotides not matched to a gene: 9. The chain's CDR3 is CATSDSEDRFEDTQYF. The CDR3 DNA follows: TGTGCCACCAGTGATTCCGAGGACAGGTTCGAAGATACGCAGTATTTT.

The J gene is TRBJ1-5, the V gene TRBV12-5; D is unclear. The CDR3 totals 12 residues. Looked up from germline, CDR1 is LGHNT and CDR2 is FRNRAP. Trimming removed 3 bases from V and 5 bases from J, with 5 bases in between. Here the CDR3 DNA reads TGTGCTAGTGGTTTTTCCGATCAGCCCCAGCATTTT. Translated: CASGFSDQPQHF.